The clone carrying this T cell receptor beta chain was picked up a small number of times. The data stem from a study of T cell changes during pregnancy in multiple sclerosis. Some clones are missing from TCRdb's copy, which holds only in-frame ones; the method was immunoSEQ multiplex PCR. The sample lists around 67,000 clones; 80% to 95% were seen once. This sequence was found in a female donor with multiple sclerosis, enrolled in a pregnancy study. The sequences come from peripheral blood, collected in the first trimester of pregnancy.

CDR3 nucleotide sequence: TGTGCCAGCAGCTTAGCGCGGACAGGGGGCTTTCAGCCCCAGCATTTT. Translation: CASSLARTGGFQPQHF. J is TRBJ1-5 and V is TRBV7-8; 11 positions match TRBD1. Germline-derived CDR1 and CDR2 are SGHVS and FQNEAQ. Trimming at V came to 0 bases and at J to 6 bases, leaving 4 bases not matched to a gene. The CDR3 has 16 residues.